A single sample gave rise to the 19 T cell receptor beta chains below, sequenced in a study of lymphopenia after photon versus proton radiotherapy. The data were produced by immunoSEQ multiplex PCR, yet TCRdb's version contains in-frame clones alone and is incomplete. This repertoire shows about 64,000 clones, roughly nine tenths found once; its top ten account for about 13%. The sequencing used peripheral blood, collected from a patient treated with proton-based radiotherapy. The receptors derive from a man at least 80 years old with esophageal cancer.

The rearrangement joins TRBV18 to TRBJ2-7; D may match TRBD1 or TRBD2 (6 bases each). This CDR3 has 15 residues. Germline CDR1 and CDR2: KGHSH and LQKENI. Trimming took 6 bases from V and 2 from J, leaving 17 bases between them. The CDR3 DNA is TGTGCCAGCTCCCACGCATGGAGGGGGACCTACGAGCAGTACTTC. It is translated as CASSHAWRGTYEQYF. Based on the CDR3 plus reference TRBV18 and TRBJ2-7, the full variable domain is NAGVMQNPRHLVRRRGQEARLRCSPMKGHSHVYWYRQLPEEGLKFMVYLQKENIIDESGMPKERFSAEFPKEGPSILRIQQVVRGDSAAYFCASSHAWRGTYEQYFGPGTRLTVT.

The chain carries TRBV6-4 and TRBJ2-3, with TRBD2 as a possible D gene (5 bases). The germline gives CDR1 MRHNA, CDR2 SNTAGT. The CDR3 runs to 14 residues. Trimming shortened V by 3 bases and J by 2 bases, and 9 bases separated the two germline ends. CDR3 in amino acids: CASSEDWATDTQYF. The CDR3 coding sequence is TGTGCCAGCAGTGAGGACTGGGCCACAGATACGCAGTATTTT.

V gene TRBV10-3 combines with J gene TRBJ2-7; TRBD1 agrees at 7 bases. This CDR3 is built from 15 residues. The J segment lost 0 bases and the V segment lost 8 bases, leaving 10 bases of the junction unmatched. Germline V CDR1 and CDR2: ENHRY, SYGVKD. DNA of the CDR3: TGTGCCATCGGAAAGGACAGGACCCGCTCCTACGAGCAGTACTTC. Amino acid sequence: CAIGKDRTRSYEQYF.

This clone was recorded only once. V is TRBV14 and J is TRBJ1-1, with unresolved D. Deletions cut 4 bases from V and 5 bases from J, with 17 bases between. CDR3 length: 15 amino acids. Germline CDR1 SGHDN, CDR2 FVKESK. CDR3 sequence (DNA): TGTGCCAGCAGCCCCATTCTGGTGACGGGGACTGAAGCTTTCTTT. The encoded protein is CASSPILVTGTEAFF.

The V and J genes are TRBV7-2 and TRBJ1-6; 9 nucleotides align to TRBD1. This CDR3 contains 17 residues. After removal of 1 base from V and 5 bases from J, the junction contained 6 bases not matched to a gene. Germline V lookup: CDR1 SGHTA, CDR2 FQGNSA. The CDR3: CASSLVRTGVHNSPLHF. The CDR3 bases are TGTGCCAGCAGCTTAGTGCGGACAGGGGTTCATAATTCACCCCTCCACTTT.

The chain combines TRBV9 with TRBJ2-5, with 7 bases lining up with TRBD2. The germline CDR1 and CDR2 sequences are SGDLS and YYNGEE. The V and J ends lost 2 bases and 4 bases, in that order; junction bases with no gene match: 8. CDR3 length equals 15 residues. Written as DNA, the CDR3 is TGTGCCAGCAGCGTGGGGGGAGGGCCTGGAGAGACCCAGTACTTC. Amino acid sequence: CASSVGGGPGETQYF.

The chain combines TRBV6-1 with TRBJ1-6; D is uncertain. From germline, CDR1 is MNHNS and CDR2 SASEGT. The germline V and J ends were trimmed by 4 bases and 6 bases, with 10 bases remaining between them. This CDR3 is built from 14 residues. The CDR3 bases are TGTGCCAGCAGTGCTGTAGGGCTTAATTCACCCCTCCACTTT. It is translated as CASSAVGLNSPLHF.

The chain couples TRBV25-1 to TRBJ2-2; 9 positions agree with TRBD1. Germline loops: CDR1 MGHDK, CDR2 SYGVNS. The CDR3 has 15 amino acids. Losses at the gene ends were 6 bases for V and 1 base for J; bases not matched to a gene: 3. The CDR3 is CASRRGQGNTGELFF. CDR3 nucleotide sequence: TGTGCCAGCAGGAGGGGACAGGGGAACACCGGGGAGCTGTTTTTT.

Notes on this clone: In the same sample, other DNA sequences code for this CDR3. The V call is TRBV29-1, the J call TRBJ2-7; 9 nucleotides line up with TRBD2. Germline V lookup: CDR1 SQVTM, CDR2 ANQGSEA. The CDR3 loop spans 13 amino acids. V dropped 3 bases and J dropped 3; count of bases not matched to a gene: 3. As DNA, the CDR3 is TGCAGCGTTGAGACTAGCGGTTACTACGAGCAGTACTTC. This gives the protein CSVETSGYYEQYF.

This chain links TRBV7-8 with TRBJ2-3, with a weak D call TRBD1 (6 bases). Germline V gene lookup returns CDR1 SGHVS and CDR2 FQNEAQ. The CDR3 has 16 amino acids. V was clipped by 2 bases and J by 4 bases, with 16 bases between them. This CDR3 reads CASSLTQGSTSDTQYF. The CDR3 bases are TGTGCCAGCAGCTTAACACAGGGTTCTACCTCAGATACGCAGTATTTT.

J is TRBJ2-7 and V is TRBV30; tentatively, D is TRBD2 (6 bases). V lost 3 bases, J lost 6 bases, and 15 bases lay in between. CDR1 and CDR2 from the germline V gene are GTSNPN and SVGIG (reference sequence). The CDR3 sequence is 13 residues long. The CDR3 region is CAWRIGGASEQYF. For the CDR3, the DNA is TGTGCCTGGAGAATTGGAGGGGCCTCCGAGCAGTACTTC.

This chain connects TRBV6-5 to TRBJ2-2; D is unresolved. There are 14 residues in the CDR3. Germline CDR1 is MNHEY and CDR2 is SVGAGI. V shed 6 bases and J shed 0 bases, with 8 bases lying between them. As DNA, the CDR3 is TGTGCCAGCAGCCCCGCAGCGAACACCGGGGAGCTGTTTTTT. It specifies CASSPAANTGELFF.

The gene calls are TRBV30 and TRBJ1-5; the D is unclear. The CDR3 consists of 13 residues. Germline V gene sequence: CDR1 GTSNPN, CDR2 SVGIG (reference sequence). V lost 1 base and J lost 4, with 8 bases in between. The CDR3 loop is CAWSEAWNQPQHF. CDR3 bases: TGTGCCTGGAGTGAGGCATGGAATCAGCCCCAGCATTTT.

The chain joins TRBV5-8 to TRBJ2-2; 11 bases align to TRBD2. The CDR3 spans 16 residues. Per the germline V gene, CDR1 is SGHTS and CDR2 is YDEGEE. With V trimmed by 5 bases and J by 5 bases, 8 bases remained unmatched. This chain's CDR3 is CASRPRLAGRTGELFF. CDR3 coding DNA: TGTGCCAGCAGGCCCCGACTAGCGGGACGGACCGGGGAGCTGTTTTTT.

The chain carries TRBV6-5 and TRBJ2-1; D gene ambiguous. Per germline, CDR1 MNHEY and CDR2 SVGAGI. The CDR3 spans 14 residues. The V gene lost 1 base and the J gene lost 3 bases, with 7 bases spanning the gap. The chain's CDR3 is CASSYLSDYNEQFF. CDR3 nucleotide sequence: TGTGCCAGCAGTTACTTGTCGGACTACAATGAGCAGTTCTTC.

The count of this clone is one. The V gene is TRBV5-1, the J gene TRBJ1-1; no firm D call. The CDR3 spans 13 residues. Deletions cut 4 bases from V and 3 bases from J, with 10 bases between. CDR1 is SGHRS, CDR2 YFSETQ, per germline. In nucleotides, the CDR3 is TGCGCCAGCAGCACCGCATTGGACACTGAAGCTTTCTTT. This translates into CASSTALDTEAFF.

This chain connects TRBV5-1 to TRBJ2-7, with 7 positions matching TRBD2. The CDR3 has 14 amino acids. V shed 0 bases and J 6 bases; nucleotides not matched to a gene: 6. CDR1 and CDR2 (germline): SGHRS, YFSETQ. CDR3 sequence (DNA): TGCGCCAGCAGCTTGGTGGCGGGAGAAAGCGAGCAGTACTTC. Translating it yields CASSLVAGESEQYF. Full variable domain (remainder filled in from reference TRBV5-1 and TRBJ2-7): KAGVTQTPRYLIKTRGQQVTLSCSPISGHRSVSWYQQTPGQGLQFLFEYFSETQRNKGNFPGRFSGRQFSNSRSEMNVSTLELGDSALYLCASSLVAGESEQYFGPGTRLTVT.

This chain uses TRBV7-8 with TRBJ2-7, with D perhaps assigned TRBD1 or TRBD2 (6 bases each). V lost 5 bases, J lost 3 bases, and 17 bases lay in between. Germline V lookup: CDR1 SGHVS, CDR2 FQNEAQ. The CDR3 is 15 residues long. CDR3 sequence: CASSKTGGAGYEQYF. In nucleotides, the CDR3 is TGTGCCAGCAGCAAGACCGGGGGCGCCGGCTACGAGCAGTACTTC.

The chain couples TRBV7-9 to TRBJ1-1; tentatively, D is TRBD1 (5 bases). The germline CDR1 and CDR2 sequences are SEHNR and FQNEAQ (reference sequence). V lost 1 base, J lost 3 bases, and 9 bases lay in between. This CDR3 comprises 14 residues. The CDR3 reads CASSLVAGDTEAFF. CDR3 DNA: TGTGCCAGCAGCTTAGTGGCGGGGGACACTGAAGCTTTCTTT.